The rows below give T cell receptor beta chains drawn from one sample of a study of human thymus T cells. Method: immunoSEQ multiplex PCR; TCRdb's copy keeps in-frame clones and lacks some. This table has about 60,000 clones, 94% appearing once. The sequenced material came from blood. These receptors were collected from a boy under two years old with a congenital heart defect but otherwise immunologically healthy. The CDR3 runs from the conserved cysteine through the conserved F or W. The order of the fields is J gene, clone size, CDR3 length, D gene, V gene, CDR3 DNA, CDR3 protein. A D gene is named only where the DNA matches it firmly. Some rows have no size entry. The others give once, few or many, or a class for an expanded clone.

J gene: TRBJ1-2
clone size: .
CDR3 length: 12
D gene: .
V gene: TRBV29-1
CDR3 DNA: TGCAGCGTCCAGGCGAATAACTATGGCTACACCTTC
CDR3 protein: CSVQANNYGYTF

J gene: TRBJ1-5
clone size: .
CDR3 length: 15
D gene: .
V gene: TRBV4-1
CDR3 DNA: TGCGCCAGCAGCCCCCCCGGGACCGCGCATCAGCCCCAGCATTTT
CDR3 protein: CASSPPGTAHQPQHF

J gene: TRBJ2-1
clone size: .
CDR3 length: 15
D gene: .
V gene: TRBV4-2
CDR3 DNA: TGTGCCAGCAGCCAAGGGACGAACGGTTACAATGAGCAGTTCTTC
CDR3 protein: CASSQGTNGYNEQFF

J gene: TRBJ1-2
clone size: .
CDR3 length: 15
D gene: TRBD1
V gene: TRBV7-9
CDR3 DNA: TGTGCCAGCAGCCCGGACAGGGGAAGCGAGTATGGCTACACCTTC
CDR3 protein: CASSPDRGSEYGYTF

J gene: TRBJ2-7
clone size: .
CDR3 length: 13
D gene: .
V gene: TRBV28
CDR3 DNA: TGTGCCCTGGCCGGGGCCAACTCCTACGAGCAGTACTTC
CDR3 protein: CALAGANSYEQYF

J gene: TRBJ2-7
clone size: .
CDR3 length: 13
D gene: .
V gene: TRBV28
CDR3 DNA: TGTGCCACCCGATTTGGCTGGGACTACGAGCAGTACTTC
CDR3 protein: CATRFGWDYEQYF

J gene: TRBJ1-6
clone size: .
CDR3 length: 15
D gene: TRBD1
V gene: TRBV5-1
CDR3 DNA: TGCGCCAGCAGCACTGGACAGGGGATGGTTTCACCCCTCCACTTT
CDR3 protein: CASSTGQGMVSPLHF

J gene: TRBJ1-5
clone size: .
CDR3 length: 14
D gene: TRBD1
V gene: TRBV4-3
CDR3 DNA: TGCGCCAGCAGCCAGAACAGGGGAGGGCAGCCCCAGCATTTT
CDR3 protein: CASSQNRGGQPQHF

J gene: TRBJ2-5
clone size: .
CDR3 length: 15
D gene: .
V gene: TRBV4-1
CDR3 DNA: TGCGCCAGCAGCCAAGTTGGCAGGGACAAGAAGGCCCAGTACTTC
CDR3 protein: CASSQVGRDKKAQYF

J gene: TRBJ2-1
clone size: .
CDR3 length: 14
D gene: .
V gene: TRBV4-1
CDR3 DNA: TGCGCCAGCAGCCAAGGGTATGGTTACAATGAGCAGTTCTTC
CDR3 protein: CASSQGYGYNEQFF

J gene: TRBJ1-3
clone size: .
CDR3 length: 15
D gene: .
V gene: TRBV2
CDR3 DNA: TGTGCCAGCAGTGCAAAAACAGCTTATCTAGGCACCATATATTTT
CDR3 protein: CASSAKTAYLGTIYF

J gene: TRBJ2-7
clone size: .
CDR3 length: 13
D gene: .
V gene: TRBV2
CDR3 DNA: TGTGCCAGAAGGGACGGACGGAGGGACGAGCAGTACTTC
CDR3 protein: CARRDGRRDEQYF

J gene: TRBJ2-7
clone size: .
CDR3 length: 17
D gene: TRBD2
V gene: TRBV28
CDR3 DNA: TGTGCCAGCACCCTTGGTGGGGCTAGCGGTCACTCCTACGAGCAGTACTTC
CDR3 protein: CASTLGGASGHSYEQYF

J gene: TRBJ2-3
clone size: .
CDR3 length: 14
D gene: .
V gene: TRBV4-2
CDR3 DNA: TGTGCCAGCAGCCAGGTTACTAGCACAGATACGCAGTATTTT
CDR3 protein: CASSQVTSTDTQYF

J gene: TRBJ2-7
clone size: .
CDR3 length: 13
D gene: .
V gene: TRBV27
CDR3 DNA: TGTGCCAGCAGTTTACAGGGAACCTACGAGCAGTACTTC
CDR3 protein: CASSLQGTYEQYF

J gene: TRBJ2-3
clone size: .
CDR3 length: 14
D gene: .
V gene: TRBV28
CDR3 DNA: TGTGCCAGCAGTTTGGCAGGGGAATGGGATACGCAGTATTTT
CDR3 protein: CASSLAGEWDTQYF

J gene: TRBJ2-7
clone size: once
CDR3 length: 16
D gene: TRBD1
V gene: TRBV5-1
CDR3 DNA: TGCGCCAGCAGCTTGGGACAGGGCCCCGGACCTTACGAGCAGTACTTC
CDR3 protein: CASSLGQGPGPYEQYF

J gene: TRBJ2-7
clone size: .
CDR3 length: 14
D gene: TRBD1
V gene: TRBV19
CDR3 DNA: TGTGCCAGTAGTATAGAACAGGGGGCTTACGAGCAGTACTTC
CDR3 protein: CASSIEQGAYEQYF

J gene: TRBJ2-1
clone size: .
CDR3 length: 16
D gene: TRBD1
V gene: TRBV2
CDR3 DNA: TGTGCCAGCAGTGGGGGCGGGACAGGGACCTACAATGAGCAGTTCTTC
CDR3 protein: CASSGGGTGTYNEQFF

J gene: TRBJ2-3
clone size: .
CDR3 length: 15
D gene: TRBD2
V gene: TRBV13
CDR3 DNA: TGTGCCAGCAGCTTCCTAGCGGGGAGCACAGATACGCAGTATTTT
CDR3 protein: CASSFLAGSTDTQYF

J gene: TRBJ2-3
clone size: .
CDR3 length: 17
D gene: TRBD2
V gene: TRBV9
CDR3 DNA: TGTGCCAGCAGCGTCCTCGGCGGGGGGACTAGCACAGATACGCAGTATTTT
CDR3 protein: CASSVLGGGTSTDTQYF

J gene: TRBJ2-1
clone size: .
CDR3 length: 13
D gene: .
V gene: TRBV6-6
CDR3 DNA: TGTGCCAGCATAATACCCCTGTCCAATGAGCAGTTCTTC
CDR3 protein: CASIIPLSNEQFF

J gene: TRBJ2-4
clone size: .
CDR3 length: 16
D gene: TRBD2
V gene: TRBV5-4
CDR3 DNA: TGTGCCAGCAGCCCCGGACTAGCGGGGGCCCTAAACATTCAGTACTTC
CDR3 protein: CASSPGLAGALNIQYF

J gene: TRBJ2-5
clone size: .
CDR3 length: 15
D gene: TRBD1
V gene: TRBV5-1
CDR3 DNA: TGCGCCAGCAGCACTGTAGGACAGGGGCAAGAGACCCAGTACTTC
CDR3 protein: CASSTVGQGQETQYF

J gene: TRBJ1-5
clone size: .
CDR3 length: 17
D gene: TRBD1
V gene: TRBV7-9
CDR3 DNA: TGTGCCAGCAGCTTGTCGCCTGGACAGGGGGTAAATCAGCCCCAGCATTTT
CDR3 protein: CASSLSPGQGVNQPQHF

J gene: TRBJ1-1
clone size: .
CDR3 length: 15
D gene: .
V gene: TRBV7-9
CDR3 DNA: TGTGCCAGCAGCTTAGCGGCAGGGATAAACACTGAAGCTTTCTTT
CDR3 protein: CASSLAAGINTEAFF

J gene: TRBJ2-6
clone size: .
CDR3 length: 17
D gene: TRBD1
V gene: TRBV19
CDR3 DNA: TGTGCCAGTAGTGTTCGGGACAGGGGGCCTGGGGCCAACGTCCTGACTTTC
CDR3 protein: CASSVRDRGPGANVLTF

J gene: TRBJ1-2
clone size: .
CDR3 length: 15
D gene: TRBD1
V gene: TRBV11-2
CDR3 DNA: TGTGCCAGCAGCGGAACAGGGGTAGAGGTCTATGGCTACACCTTC
CDR3 protein: CASSGTGVEVYGYTF

J gene: TRBJ1-1
clone size: .
CDR3 length: 14
D gene: .
V gene: TRBV7-4
CDR3 DNA: TGTGCCAGCAGCCTTCGCAGGATAACCGGTGAAGCTTTCTTT
CDR3 protein: CASSLRRITGEAFF

J gene: TRBJ1-2
clone size: .
CDR3 length: 14
D gene: .
V gene: TRBV6-6
CDR3 DNA: TGTGCCAGCAGTTACGAGGTGACCCCTATTGGCTACACCTTC
CDR3 protein: CASSYEVTPIGYTF

J gene: TRBJ2-2
clone size: .
CDR3 length: 17
D gene: TRBD2
V gene: TRBV4-3
CDR3 DNA: TGCGCCAGCAGCCACCTACTAGCGGGGGGGAACACCGGGGAGCTGTTTTTT
CDR3 protein: CASSHLLAGGNTGELFF

J gene: TRBJ1-2
clone size: once
CDR3 length: 16
D gene: .
V gene: TRBV6-6
CDR3 DNA: TGTGCCAGCACCCTTAGGGCCACCCAATTTAACTATGGCTACACCTTC
CDR3 protein: CASTLRATQFNYGYTF

J gene: TRBJ2-3
clone size: .
CDR3 length: 15
D gene: TRBD2
V gene: TRBV10-3
CDR3 DNA: TGTGCCATCAGGACATCTAGCGGGGGTTCTGATACGCAGTATTTT
CDR3 protein: CAIRTSSGGSDTQYF

J gene: TRBJ1-1
clone size: once
CDR3 length: 14
D gene: .
V gene: TRBV7-2
CDR3 DNA: TGTGCCAGCAGCTTAGCGGGGACAAACACTGAAGCTTTCTTT
CDR3 protein: CASSLAGTNTEAFF

J gene: TRBJ1-2
clone size: .
CDR3 length: 13
D gene: .
V gene: TRBV11-2
CDR3 DNA: TGTGCCAGCAGCTTAGGAGCCCGCCCGGGCTACACCTTC
CDR3 protein: CASSLGARPGYTF

J gene: TRBJ2-7
clone size: .
CDR3 length: 15
D gene: TRBD1
V gene: TRBV23-1
CDR3 DNA: TGCGCCAGCAGTCAATCTTTAGGGACAGCCTACGAGCAGTACTTC
CDR3 protein: CASSQSLGTAYEQYF